The 4 T cell receptor beta chains given below trace back to one sample, sequenced in a study of T-cell reconstitution after alpha-beta-depleted transplantation in children. Study-wide results and caveats: T-cell numbers and diversity, one year after transplant, stemmed largely from T cells that were newly produced.

Their recognized antigens are unknown. For TCRbeta, the library was prepared with unique molecular identifiers. Each CDR3 protein is one row after TCRdb ran MiXCR on the PCR reads. The repertoire consists of some 300,000 distinct CDR3 sequences, with about 7.3% occurring once and the leading ten covering approximately 9.6%. The specimen was peripheral blood, collected 360 days after TCRalphabeta/CD19-depleted stem cell transplant. The receptors derive from a female patient aged 2-9 years who had a stem cell transplant for Fanconi anemia, so the T cells may come from the graft donor.

This clonotype was picked up many times. CDR3 sequence: CASSLARTNTEAFF. The CDR3 DNA is TGCGCCAGCAGCTTGGCACGGACGAACACTGAAGCTTTCTTT. The V call is TRBV5-1, the J call TRBJ1-1; the D is unclear. Trimming left V 0 bases short and J 1 base short, with 7 bases between. Germline V gives CDR1 SGHRS, CDR2 YFSETQ. The CDR3 runs 14 residues.

This clonotype was counted many times. The rearrangement links TRBV15 to TRBJ2-3; the D gene is possibly TRBD1 (5 bases). The CDR3 sequence is 15 residues long. V lost 5 bases and J lost 2, with 14 bases in between. CDR1 and CDR2 (germline): LNHNV, YYDKDF (reference sequence). The CDR3 protein is CATSSKGYPTDTQYF. DNA of the CDR3: TGTGCCACCAGCTCTAAGGGGTACCCCACAGATACGCAGTATTTT.

The genes are TRBV18 and TRBJ1-3; D not certain. CDR1 is KGHSH and CDR2 is LQKENI in the germline V gene. The CDR3 extends over 17 amino acids. Trimming took 3 bases from V and 3 from J, leaving 18 bases between them. DNA of the CDR3: TGTGCCAGCTCACCCTTACCACCGACTAACTTTGGAAACACCATATATTTT. This codes for CASSPLPPTNFGNTIYF.

This clonotype has ten or more counts. The chain couples TRBV6-6 to TRBJ2-5, with D possibly matching TRBD1 (7 bases). CDR1 and CDR2 (germline): MNHNY, SVGAGI (reference sequence). V lost 7 bases, J lost 5 bases, and 14 bases lay in between. The CDR3 is 13 residues long. Here the CDR3 DNA reads TGTGCCAGCATAGGAGGGGGCCAGGAGACCCAGTACTTC. Translation: CASIGGGQETQYF.